These T cell receptor beta chains were read from a single sample in a study of CD8+CD57+ T cells in acquired aplastic anemia. TCRdb fed the reads into MiXCR, producing one record per CDR3 protein. This sample has 200,000 to 300,000 distinct CDR3 sequences; around 82% occur once, and the top ten carry less than 50%. The source material was sorted CD4+, CD8+, or CD8+CD57+ T cells (not recorded which) from PBMCs. These receptors were collected from a human donor with aplastic anemia. Each CDR3 is given with its conserved first and last residue. The order of the fields is clone size, J gene, V gene, D gene, CDR3 protein, CDR3 DNA. The D gene is left open where the match is weak. Clone size is given for some rows only: seen once, a few or many times, or a class if the clone is expanded.

>many|TRBJ2-1|TRBV7-6|NA
CASSFRRNEQFF
TGTGCCAGCAGCTTCAGGAGGAATGAGCAGTTCTTC
>NA|TRBJ2-3|TRBV2|NA
CASSFLASPNEQYF
TGTGCCAGCAGCTTTCTTGCCTCCCCCAATGAGCAGTATTTT
>NA|TRBJ2-7|TRBV15|TRBD2
CATSGGGLPYAQYF
TGTGCCACCAGCGGCGGGGGTCTTCCCTACGCGCAGTACTTC
>NA|TRBJ1-6|TRBV6-5|NA
CASRIDGRGSPLHF
TGTGCCAGCAGGATAGACGGAAGAGGTTCACCCCTCCACTTT
>NA|TRBJ1-4|TRBV7-9|NA
CASSPGTDEKLFF
TGTGCCAGCAGCCCCGGGACGGACGAAAAACTGTTTTTT
>NA|TRBJ2-1|TRBV7-2|TRBD1
CASSLPGGADNDYQFF
TGTGCCAGCAGCTTGCCAGGGGGCGCCGACAATGATTACCAGTTCTTC
>once|TRBJ1-5|TRBV20-1|NA
CSARDGVSNQPQHF
TGCAGTGCTAGAGACGGGGTCAGCAATCAGCCCCAGCATTTT
>NA|TRBJ1-4|TRBV7-2|NA
CASSLVSGHETLFF
TGTGCCAGCAGCTTAGTCTCAGGTCACGAAACACTGTTTTTT
>few|TRBJ2-3|TRBV7-8|NA
CASSLAGGPTTQYF
TGTGCCAGCAGCTTAGCGGGAGGACCCACTACGCAGTATTTT
>NA|TRBJ2-7|TRBV5-4|TRBD1
CASSSSGTVYEQYF
TGTGCCAGCAGTTCATCTGGGACAGTCTACGAGCAGTACTTC
>NA|TRBJ2-7|TRBV5-6|NA
CASSLRAVAYEQYF
TGTGCCAGCAGCTTGCGCGCAGTAGCCTACGAGCAGTACTTC